This TCR beta chain is drawn from a study of T cells expressing NK-cell markers. Notes on the study in general: The share of CD8+ T cells held by dominant NKG2C+ clonotypes was about 1.0-7.5% in roughly 6 donors. Uncertainty persisted over the HCMV specificity of expanded NKG2C+ T cell clones.

For TCR beta, cDNA was produced by 5'RACE template switching with UMIs. Reanalyzing the 5' RACE reads, TCRdb keeps one entry per CDR3 protein, without DNA. Across 500,000 to 700,000 distinct CDR3 sequences, the top ten clones capture approximately 3.6% of the sample. As to this clonotype: Its target is unknown.

The TCR originated in a man aged 18 to 30 in good health. The sample consisted of blood T cells: a sorted CD56 or NKG2C T cell subset, CD4+ or CD8+ T cells, or bulk PBMC T cells (not recorded which).

CDR3 loop: CASSVGGTGLTDTQYF. The J gene is TRBJ2-3, the V gene TRBV9; TCRdb's assignment of TRBD1 cannot be checked, as there is no DNA. The germline V gene encodes CDR1 SGDLS and CDR2 YYNGEE. This CDR3 is built from 16 residues.